These 19 T cell receptor beta chains were all obtained from the same sample, sequenced in a study of blood T cells in healthy people across ages. A J-beta primer mix and a sample-barcoded 5' primer were used in a second PCR of about 7 to 12 cycles. TCRdb reprocessed the 5' RACE reads via MiXCR and lists one record per CDR3 protein. The sample contains about 570,000 distinct CDR3 sequences, 27% of which appear only once. Sequenced: blood. These receptors were obtained from a woman aged 70-85 years in good health.

There are a few counts of this clonotype. The rearrangement uses TRBV20-1 and TRBJ2-3; 10 bases are shared with TRBD1. Germline V CDR1 and CDR2: DFQATT, SNEGSKA (reference sequence). Unmatched junction bases numbered 7, after V lost 5 bases and J lost 8 bases. There are 13 residues in the CDR3. CDR3 coding DNA: TGCAGTGCTGGAAGACAGGGGGCGCGTACGCAGTATTTT. It specifies CSAGRQGARTQYF.

This clonotype occurred a few times. The chain carries TRBV2 and TRBJ2-5, with D unclear. Per the germline V gene, CDR1 is SNHLY and CDR2 is FYNNEI. The CDR3 is made up of 15 amino acids. Trimming left V 2 bases short and J 3 bases short, with 13 bases between. The CDR3 protein is CASSELVGREETQYF. CDR3 DNA: TGTGCCAGCAGTGAATTAGTGGGCAGAGAAGAGACCCAGTACTTC.

The rearrangement links TRBV11-2 to TRBJ1-2; 9 bases line up with TRBD1. The CDR3 covers 14 residues. Germline loops: CDR1 SGHAT, CDR2 FQNNGV. The V gene end was trimmed by 3 bases and the J gene end by 6 bases; junction bases not matched to a gene: 5. CDR3 protein: CASSFGQGQDGYTF. The CDR3 coding sequence is TGTGCCAGCAGCTTCGGACAGGGGCAGGATGGCTACACCTTC.

The chain is built from TRBV7-2 and TRBJ1-3; unclear D gene. Germline CDR1 SGHTA, CDR2 FQGNSA. This CDR3 is 16 amino acids long. V dropped 3 bases and J dropped 3 bases, with 15 bases sitting between them. In nucleotides, the CDR3 is TGTGCCAGCAGCTTGGGCGATCTAAGGAGTGGAAACACCATATATTTT. Amino acids: CASSLGDLRSGNTIYF.

This clonotype was detected a few times. This chain links TRBV18 with TRBJ2-5; 9 bases match TRBD2. Judging by the DNA end, TRBJ2-1 fits better; the J call may be wrong. The germline gives CDR1 KGHSH, CDR2 LQKENI. The CDR3 is made up of 15 amino acids. In nucleotides, the CDR3 is TGTGCCAGCTCACCAAGGGCGGGGGGGCCCAATGAGCAGTTCTTC. Protein product: CASSPRAGGPNEQFF.

The rearrangement links TRBV6-6 to TRBJ2-5; D uncertain. With 0 bases removed from V and 5 bases from J, the gap between germline ends came to 4 bases. The CDR3 extends over 12 amino acids. Per germline, CDR1 MNHNY and CDR2 SVGAGI (reference sequence). DNA of the CDR3: TGTGCCAGCAGTTACTCCTTCGAGACCCAGTACTTC. This codes for CASSYSFETQYF.

There are a few counts of this clonotype. This chain connects TRBV5-1 to TRBJ2-5; 8 bases match TRBD2. Germline V gene sequence: CDR1 SGHRS, CDR2 YFSETQ. The CDR3 totals 15 residues. J gave up 5 bases and V 3 bases, and 9 bases lay outside the gene matches. CDR3 in amino acids: CASSSQLAVWETQYF. The CDR3 coding sequence is TGCGCCAGCAGCTCGCAACTAGCGGTCTGGGAGACCCAGTACTTC.

This clonotype was counted a few times. The rearrangement links TRBV6-5 to TRBJ2-1; 13 bases are a match to TRBD2. This CDR3 comprises 15 residues. V trimming: 5 bases; J trimming: 9 bases; junction bases outside the gene matches: 7. Germline CDR1 is MNHEY and CDR2 is SVGAGI. CDR3 DNA sequence: TGTGCCAGCAGTACTAGCGGGGGGGCATATAGTGAGCAGTTCTTC. This codes for CASSTSGGAYSEQFF.

The V call is TRBV18, the J call TRBJ2-5; a possible D gene is TRBD1 (5 bases). The assigned J gene may be wrong: the sequence end matches TRBJ2-1 better. The CDR3 is 15 amino acids. CDR1 is KGHSH and CDR2 is LQKENI in the germline V gene. The CDR3 region is CASSPIAQASNEQFF. CDR3 coding DNA: TGTGCCAGCTCACCAATCGCACAGGCCAGCAATGAGCAGTTCTTC.

This clonotype was observed a handful of times. V gene TRBV20-1 combines with J gene TRBJ1-2; D is uncertain. Trimming left V 1 base short and J 3 bases short, with 9 bases between. CDR1 is DFQATT, CDR2 SNEGSKA, per germline (reference sequence). The CDR3 sequence is 13 residues long. The CDR3 DNA reads TGCAGTGCTAGAGGCCCGGAATACTATGGCTACACCTTC. Amino acid sequence: CSARGPEYYGYTF.

Only a few counts were recorded for this clonotype. The CDR3 protein is CASIPTPGQETQYF. The CDR3 coding sequence is TGCGCCAGCATCCCGACCCCAGGGCAAGAGACCCAGTACTTC. The chain couples TRBV5-1 to TRBJ2-5; D might be TRBD1 (5 bases). Trimming shortened V by 6 bases and J by 2 bases, and 14 bases separated the two germline ends. The CDR3 contains 14 residues. Germline V lookup: CDR1 SGHRS, CDR2 YFSETQ.

V gene TRBV20-1 combines with J gene TRBJ1-3; no firm D call. V was cut by 2 bases and J by 0 bases, with 8 bases left in between. Germline CDR1 and CDR2: DFQATT and SNEGSKA (reference sequence). CDR3 length equals 14 residues. The DNA of the CDR3 is TGCAGTGCTAGAATCGATAGCTCTGGAAACACCATATATTTT. Translation gives CSARIDSSGNTIYF.

This clonotype has a handful of counts. V usage is TRBV6-5 and J usage is TRBJ1-2, with TRBD1 as a possible D gene (6 bases). The germline CDR1 and CDR2 sequences are MNHEY and SVGAGI. The CDR3 consists of 15 residues. The ends were cut back, 0 bases at V and 8 bases at J, with 16 bases in the middle. The CDR3 region has the DNA TGTGCCAGCAGTTACTCTGGACAGCCCCGTGAAGGCTACACCTTC. It translates to CASSYSGQPREGYTF.

This clonotype was seen a handful of times. The J gene is TRBJ2-7, the V gene TRBV6-5; no definite D call. The CDR3 sequence is 13 residues long. The germline gives CDR1 MNHEY, CDR2 SVGAGI. V was shortened by 2 bases and J by 0 bases, with 5 bases between the two germline ends. The CDR3 coding sequence is TGTGCCAGCAGTTACAGGTACTCCTACGAGCAGTACTTC. Protein: CASSYRYSYEQYF.

This chain joins TRBV7-9 and TRBJ1-5; D gene uncertain. The germline CDR1 and CDR2 sequences are SEHNR and FQNEAQ (reference sequence). CDR3 length equals 14 residues. Trimming cost V 5 bases and J 2 bases, with 10 bases left between them. This chain's CDR3 is CASSPVGGNQPQHF. CDR3 DNA: TGTGCCAGCAGCCCAGTTGGGGGCAATCAGCCCCAGCATTTT.

The gene calls are TRBV25-1 and TRBJ1-2; D is ambiguous. V was clipped by 4 bases and J by 2 bases, with 5 bases between them. The CDR3 contains 12 residues. Per the germline V gene, CDR1 is MGHDK and CDR2 is SYGVNS. The CDR3 DNA sequence: TGTGCCAGCAGTGTCCAAAACTATGGCTACACCTTC. Residues: CASSVQNYGYTF.

V is TRBV3-1 and J is TRBJ2-7; a possible D gene is TRBD2 (5 bases). Germline values: CDR1 LGHDT, CDR2 YNNKEL (reference sequence). CDR3 size: 13 residues. V was clipped by 4 bases and J by 5 bases, with 12 bases between them. The CDR3 here is CASSRAGTHEQYF. The CDR3 DNA reads TGTGCCAGCAGCCGCGCGGGTACCCACGAGCAGTACTTC.

This sequence joins TRBV5-1 and TRBJ1-3, with TRBD1 matching over 8 bases. The germline CDR1 and CDR2 sequences are SGHRS and YFSETQ. The CDR3 runs 16 residues. J lost 1 base, V lost 5 bases, and 8 bases had no gene match. The CDR3 coding sequence is TGCGCCAGCAGTTCGACAGGGGTCTGGTCTGGAAACACCATATATTTT. It specifies CASSSTGVWSGNTIYF.

V usage is TRBV5-1 and J usage is TRBJ2-7; 9 bases line up with TRBD2. In germline, CDR1 is SGHRS, CDR2 YFSETQ. This CDR3 region has 15 residues. The ends lost 2 bases at V and 8 bases at J; junction bases unmatched: 11. The CDR3 is CASSFASSGMYKQYF. The CDR3 DNA follows: TGCGCCAGCAGCTTTGCTTCTAGCGGGATGTACAAGCAGTACTTC. Together with reference TRBV5-1 and TRBJ2-7, the CDR3 gives the full variable domain: KAGVTQTPRYLIKTRGQQVTLSCSPISGHRSVSWYQQTPGQGLQFLFEYFSETQRNKGNFPGRFSGRQFSNSRSEMNVSTLELGDSALYLCASSFASSGMYKQYFGPGTRLTVT.